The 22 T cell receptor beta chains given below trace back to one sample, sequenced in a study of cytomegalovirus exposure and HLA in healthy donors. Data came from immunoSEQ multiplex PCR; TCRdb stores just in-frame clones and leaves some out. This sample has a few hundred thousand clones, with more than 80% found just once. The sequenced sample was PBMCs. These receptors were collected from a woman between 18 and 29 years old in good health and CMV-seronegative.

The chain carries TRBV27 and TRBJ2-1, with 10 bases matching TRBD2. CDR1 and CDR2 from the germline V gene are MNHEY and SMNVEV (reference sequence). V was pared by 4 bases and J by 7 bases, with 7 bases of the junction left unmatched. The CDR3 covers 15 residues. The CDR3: CASSWLAGVNNEQFF. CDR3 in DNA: TGTGCCAGCAGTTGGCTAGCGGGAGTGAATAATGAGCAGTTCTTC.

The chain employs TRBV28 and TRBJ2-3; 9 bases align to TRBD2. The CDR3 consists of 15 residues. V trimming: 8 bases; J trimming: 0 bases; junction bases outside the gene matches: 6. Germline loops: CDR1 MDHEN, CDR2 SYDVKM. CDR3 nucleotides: TGTGCCAGCGGGTCGAGCGGGAGGAGCACAGATACGCAGTATTTT. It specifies CASGSSGRSTDTQYF.

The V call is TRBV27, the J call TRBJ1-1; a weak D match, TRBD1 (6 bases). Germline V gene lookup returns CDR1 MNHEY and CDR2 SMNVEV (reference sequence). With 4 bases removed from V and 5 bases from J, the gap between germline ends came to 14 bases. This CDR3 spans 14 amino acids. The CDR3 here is CASSWDNLGTEAFF. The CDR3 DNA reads TGTGCCAGCAGTTGGGACAACCTAGGAACTGAAGCTTTCTTT.

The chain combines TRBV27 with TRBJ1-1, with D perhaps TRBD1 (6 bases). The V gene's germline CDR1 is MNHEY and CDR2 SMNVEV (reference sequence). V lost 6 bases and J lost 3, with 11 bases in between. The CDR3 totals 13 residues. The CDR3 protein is CASRQQGYTEAFF. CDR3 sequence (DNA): TGTGCCAGCAGACAACAGGGTTACACTGAAGCTTTCTTT.

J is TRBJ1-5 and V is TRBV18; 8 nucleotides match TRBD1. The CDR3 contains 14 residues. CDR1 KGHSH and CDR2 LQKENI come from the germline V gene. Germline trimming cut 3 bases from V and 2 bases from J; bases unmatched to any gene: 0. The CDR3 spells CASSPGQGNQPQHF. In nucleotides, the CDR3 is TGTGCCAGCTCACCGGGACAGGGCAATCAGCCCCAGCATTTT.

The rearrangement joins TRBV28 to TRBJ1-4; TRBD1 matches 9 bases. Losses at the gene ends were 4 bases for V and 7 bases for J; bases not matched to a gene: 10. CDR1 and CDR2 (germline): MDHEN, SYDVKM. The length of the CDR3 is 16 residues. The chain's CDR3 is CASSSPRTGAVEKLFF. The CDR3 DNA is TGTGCCAGCAGTTCACCTAGGACAGGGGCGGTTGAAAAACTGTTTTTT. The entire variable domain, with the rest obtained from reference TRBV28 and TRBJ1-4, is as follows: DVKVTQSSRYLVKRTGEKVFLECVQDMDHENMFWYRQDPGLGLRLIYFSYDVKMKEKGDIPEGYSVSREKKERFSLILESASTNQTSMYLCASSSPRTGAVEKLFFGSGTQLSVL.

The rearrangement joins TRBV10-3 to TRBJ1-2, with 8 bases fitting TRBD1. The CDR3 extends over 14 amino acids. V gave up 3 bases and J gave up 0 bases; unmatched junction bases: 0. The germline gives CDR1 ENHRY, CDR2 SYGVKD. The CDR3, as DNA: TGTGCCATCAGTGAACAGGGGGCTAACTATGGCTACACCTTC. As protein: CAISEQGANYGYTF.

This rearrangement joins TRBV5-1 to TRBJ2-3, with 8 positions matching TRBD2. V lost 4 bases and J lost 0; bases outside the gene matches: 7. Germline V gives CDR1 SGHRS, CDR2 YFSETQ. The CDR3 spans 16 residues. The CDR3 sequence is CASSPLAGPSTDTQYF. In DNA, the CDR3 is TGCGCCAGCAGCCCATTAGCGGGGCCCAGCACAGATACGCAGTATTTT.

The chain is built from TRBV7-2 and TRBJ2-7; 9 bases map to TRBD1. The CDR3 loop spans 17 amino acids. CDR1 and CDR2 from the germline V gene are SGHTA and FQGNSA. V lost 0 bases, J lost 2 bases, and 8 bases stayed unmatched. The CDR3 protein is CASSLAPGQGPAYEQYF. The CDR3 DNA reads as TGTGCCAGCAGCTTAGCCCCGGGACAGGGCCCCGCCTACGAGCAGTACTTC.

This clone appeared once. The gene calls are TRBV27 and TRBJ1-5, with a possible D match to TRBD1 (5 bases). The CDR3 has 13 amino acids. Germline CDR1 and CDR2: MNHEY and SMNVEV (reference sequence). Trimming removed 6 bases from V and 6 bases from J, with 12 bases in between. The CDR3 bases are TGTGCCAGCAGCCTGCAGGGTTCTCAGCCCCAGCATTTT. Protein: CASSLQGSQPQHF.

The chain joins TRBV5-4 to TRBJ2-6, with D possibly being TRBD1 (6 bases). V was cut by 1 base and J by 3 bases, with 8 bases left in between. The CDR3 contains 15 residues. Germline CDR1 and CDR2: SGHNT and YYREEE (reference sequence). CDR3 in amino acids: CASSLTGSGANVLTF. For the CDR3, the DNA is TGTGCCAGCAGCTTGACAGGGAGTGGGGCCAACGTCCTGACTTTC.

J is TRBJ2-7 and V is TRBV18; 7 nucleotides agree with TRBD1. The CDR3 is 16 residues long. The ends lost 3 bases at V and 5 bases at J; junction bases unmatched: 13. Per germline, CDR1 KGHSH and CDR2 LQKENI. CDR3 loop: CASSPLTGLDVHEQYF. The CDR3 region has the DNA TGTGCCAGCTCACCCTTGACAGGGCTCGACGTCCACGAGCAGTACTTC.

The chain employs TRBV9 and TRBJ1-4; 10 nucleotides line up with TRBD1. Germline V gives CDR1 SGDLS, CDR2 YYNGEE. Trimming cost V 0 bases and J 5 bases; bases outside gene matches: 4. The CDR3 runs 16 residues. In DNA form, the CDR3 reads TGTGCCAGCAGCGTAGCTTCGGGACAGGGGAATGAAAAACTGTTTTTT. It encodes CASSVASGQGNEKLFF. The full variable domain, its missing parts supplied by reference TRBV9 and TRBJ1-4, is DSGVTQTPKHLITATGQRVTLRCSPRSGDLSVYWYQQSLDQGLQFLIQYYNGEERAKGNILERFSAQQFPDLHSELNLSSLELGDSALYFCASSVASGQGNEKLFFGSGTQLSVL.

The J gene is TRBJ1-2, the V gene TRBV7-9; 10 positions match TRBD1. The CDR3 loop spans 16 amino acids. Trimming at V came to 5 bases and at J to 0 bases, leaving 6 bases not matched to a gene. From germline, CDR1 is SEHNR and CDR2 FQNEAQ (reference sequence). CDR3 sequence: CASSRGQGDANYGYTF. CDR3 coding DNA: TGTGCCAGCAGCCGCGGACAGGGGGATGCTAACTATGGCTACACCTTC.

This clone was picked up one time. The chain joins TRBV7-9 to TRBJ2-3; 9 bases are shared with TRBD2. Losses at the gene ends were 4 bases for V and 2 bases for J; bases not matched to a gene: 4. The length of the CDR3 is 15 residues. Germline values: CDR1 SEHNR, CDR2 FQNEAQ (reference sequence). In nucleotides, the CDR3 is TGTGCCAGCAGCTCGACGGGACTAGCCACAGATACGCAGTATTTT. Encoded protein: CASSSTGLATDTQYF.

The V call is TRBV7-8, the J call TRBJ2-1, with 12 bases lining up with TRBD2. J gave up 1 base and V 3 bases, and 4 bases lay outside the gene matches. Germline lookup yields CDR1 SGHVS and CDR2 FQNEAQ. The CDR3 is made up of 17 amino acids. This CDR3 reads CASSLTSGRGSYNEQFF. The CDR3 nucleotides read TGTGCCAGCAGCTTGACTAGCGGGAGAGGGTCCTACAATGAGCAGTTCTTC.

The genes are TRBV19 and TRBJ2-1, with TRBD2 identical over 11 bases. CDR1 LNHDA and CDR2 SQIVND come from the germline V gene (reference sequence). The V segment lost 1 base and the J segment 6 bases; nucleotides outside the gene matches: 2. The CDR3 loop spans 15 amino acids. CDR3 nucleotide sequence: TGTGCCAGTAGTATAGTAGCGGGAGGGCCCAATGAGCAGTTCTTC. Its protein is CASSIVAGGPNEQFF. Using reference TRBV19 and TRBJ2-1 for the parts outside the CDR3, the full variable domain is DGGITQSPKYLFRKEGQNVTLSCEQNLNHDAMYWYRQDPGQGLRLIYYSQIVNDFQKGDIAEGYSVSREKKESFPLTVTSAQKNPTAFYLCASSIVAGGPNEQFFGPGTRLTVL.

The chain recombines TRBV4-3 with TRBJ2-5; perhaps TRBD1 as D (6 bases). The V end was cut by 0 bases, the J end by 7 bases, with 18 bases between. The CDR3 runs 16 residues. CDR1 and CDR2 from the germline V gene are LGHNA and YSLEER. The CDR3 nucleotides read TGCGCCAGCAGCCAAGAGCCCATCCAGGGGATCGGGACCCAGTACTTC. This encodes CASSQEPIQGIGTQYF.

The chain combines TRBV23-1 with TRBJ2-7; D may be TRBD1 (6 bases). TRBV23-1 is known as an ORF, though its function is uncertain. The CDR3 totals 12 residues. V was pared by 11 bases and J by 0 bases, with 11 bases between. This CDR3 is CAPRQDSYEQYF. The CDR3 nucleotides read TGCGCCCCTAGACAGGACTCCTACGAGCAGTACTTC.

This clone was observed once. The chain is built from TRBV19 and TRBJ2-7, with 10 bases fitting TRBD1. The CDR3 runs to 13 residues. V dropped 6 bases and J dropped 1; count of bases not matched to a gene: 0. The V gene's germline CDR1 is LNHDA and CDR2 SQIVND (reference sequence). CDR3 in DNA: TGTGCCAGTAGGGACAGGGGGTCCTACGAGCAGTACTTC. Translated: CASRDRGSYEQYF. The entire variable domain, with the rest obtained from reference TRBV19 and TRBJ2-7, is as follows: DGGITQSPKYLFRKEGQNVTLSCEQNLNHDAMYWYRQDPGQGLRLIYYSQIVNDFQKGDIAEGYSVSREKKESFPLTVTSAQKNPTAFYLCASRDRGSYEQYFGPGTRLTVT.

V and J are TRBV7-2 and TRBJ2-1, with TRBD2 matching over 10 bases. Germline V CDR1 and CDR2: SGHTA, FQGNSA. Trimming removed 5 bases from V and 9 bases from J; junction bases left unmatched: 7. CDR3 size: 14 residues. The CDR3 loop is CASSTSGIGIEQFF. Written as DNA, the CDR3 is TGTGCCAGCAGCACTAGCGGGATCGGGATTGAGCAGTTCTTC.

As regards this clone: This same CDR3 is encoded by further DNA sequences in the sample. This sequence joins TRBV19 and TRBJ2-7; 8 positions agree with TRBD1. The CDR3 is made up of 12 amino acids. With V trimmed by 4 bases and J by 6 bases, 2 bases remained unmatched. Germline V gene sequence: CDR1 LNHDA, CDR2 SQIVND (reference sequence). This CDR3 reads CASSTGQGEQYF. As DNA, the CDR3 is TGTGCCAGTAGTACCGGACAGGGCGAGCAGTACTTC.